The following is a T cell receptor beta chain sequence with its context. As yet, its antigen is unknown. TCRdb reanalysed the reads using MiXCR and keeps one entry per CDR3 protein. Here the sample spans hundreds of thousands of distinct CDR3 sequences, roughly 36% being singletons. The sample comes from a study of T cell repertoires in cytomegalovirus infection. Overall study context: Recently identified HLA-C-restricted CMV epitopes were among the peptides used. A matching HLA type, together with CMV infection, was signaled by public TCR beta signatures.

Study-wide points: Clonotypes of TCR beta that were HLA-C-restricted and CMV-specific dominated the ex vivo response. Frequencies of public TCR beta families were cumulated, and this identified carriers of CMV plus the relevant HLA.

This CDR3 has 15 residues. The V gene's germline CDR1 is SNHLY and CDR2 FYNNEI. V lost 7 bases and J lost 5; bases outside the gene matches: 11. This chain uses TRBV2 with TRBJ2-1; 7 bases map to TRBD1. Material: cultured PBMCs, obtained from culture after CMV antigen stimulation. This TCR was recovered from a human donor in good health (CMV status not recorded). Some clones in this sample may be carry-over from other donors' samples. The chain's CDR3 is CASTPETGIHNEQFF. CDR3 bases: TGTGCCAGCACCCCTGAGACAGGGATCCACAATGAGCAGTTCTTC.